This TCR beta chain originates from a study of identical twins. This clonotype was counted only a few times. Antigen: not known. Germline-derived CDR1 and CDR2 are MNHEY and SMNVEV (reference sequence). V shed 5 bases and J shed 1 base, with 13 bases lying between them. CDR3 size: 15 residues. Study outcomes and limitations: Twins' excess sharing was less marked for out-of-frame beta sequences.

One entry per CDR3 protein, called by TCRdb with MiXCR from the 5' RACE reads. The table lists 750,000 to 950,000 distinct CDR3 sequences, over 9% of them singletons. Separately, the same data were catalogued under a study of yellow fever vaccine responses in identical twins.

The TCR originated in a woman younger than 30 in good health. The V gene is TRBV27, the J gene TRBJ2-3; D perhaps matches TRBD1 (5 bases). Sample: PBMCs. The CDR3 sequence: CASSKGPRGTDTQYF. The CDR3 nucleotides read TGTGCCAGCAGTAAGGGCCCCAGGGGCACAGATACGCAGTATTTT.